The rows below give T cell receptor beta chains drawn from one sample of a study of response to subunit inactivated influenza vaccine. TCRdb fed the RT-PCR reads into MiXCR, producing one record per CDR3 protein. The repertoire consists of about 500,000 distinct CDR3 sequences, with 10% to 15% occurring once and the leading ten covering 10% to 15%. The sequences come from PBMCs from blood, collected roughly 45 days after vaccination. The source is a man in his fifties who received an inactivated influenza vaccine. CDR3s include the opening cysteine and the closing phenylalanine or tryptophan. D genes are given only for firm matches. Clone size is not always given. Where it is, it says once, few, many or a class for expanded clones.

TRBJ2-7 | 15 | TRBD1 | TRBV6-2/TRBV6-3 | few | CASSYDPGQDYEQYF | TGTGCCAGCAGTTACGATCCGGGACAGGACTACGAGCAGTACTTC
TRBJ2-7 | 13 | NA | TRBV7-9 | NA | CASSLDLRGEQYF | TGTGCCAGCAGCTTAGACCTAAGGGGCGAGCAGTACTTC
TRBJ2-5 | 14 | TRBD2 | TRBV27 | NA | CASSWLAGEETQYF | TGTGCCAGCAGTTGGCTAGCGGGGGAAGAGACCCAGTACTTC
TRBJ2-7 | 16 | NA | TRBV20-1 | few | CSARDTGEGVGYEQYF | TGCAGTGCTAGAGATACCGGAGAGGGAGTGGGTTACGAGCAGTACTTC
TRBJ2-7 | 14 | TRBD2 | TRBV6-1 | NA | CASLPTGGSYEQYF | TGTGCCAGTCTCCCAACGGGGGGGTCCTACGAGCAGTACTTC
TRBJ2-7 | 13 | NA | TRBV7-6 | few | CASSSRESHEQYF | TGTGCCAGCAGTTCTAGGGAGTCCCACGAGCAGTACTTC
TRBJ1-1 | 14 | NA | TRBV7-9 | NA | CASSSRSFSSEAFF | TGTGCCAGCAGCTCCCGCTCCTTCTCGTCCGAAGCTTTCTTT
TRBJ2-1 | 13 | NA | TRBV29-1 | NA | CSVLGLSYNEQFF | TGCAGCGTTCTCGGCCTCTCCTACAATGAGCAGTTCTTC
TRBJ2-7 | 16 | TRBD1 | TRBV6-2/TRBV6-3 | NA | CASRPNPGQGAYEQYF | TGTGCCAGCAGACCCAATCCGGGACAGGGTGCCTACGAGCAGTACTTC
TRBJ2-3 | 17 | TRBD2 | TRBV13 | NA | CASSPSQAGGPVDTQYF | TGTGCCAGCAGCCCCTCGCAAGCGGGGGGGCCCGTAGATACGCAGTATTTT
TRBJ1-3 | 16 | NA | TRBV4-2 | medium-sized | CASSHTQAGTGNTIYF | TGTGCCAGCAGCCATACTCAAGCAGGGACTGGAAACACCATATATTTT
TRBJ2-1 | 15 | TRBD2 | TRBV9 | many | CASSVKREGYNEQFF | TGTGCCAGCAGCGTGAAGCGGGAGGGTTACAATGAGCAGTTCTTC
TRBJ2-5 | 14 | NA | TRBV12-3/TRBV12-4 | many | CASTSVGLGGSQYF | TGTGCCAGCACCTCAGTAGGACTAGGGGGATCTCAGTACTTC
TRBJ1-2 | 15 | NA | TRBV5-1 | NA | CASSLDGQPNYGYTF | TGCGCCAGCAGCTTGGACGGACAGCCTAACTATGGCTACACCTTC
TRBJ2-7 | 15 | NA | TRBV4-1 | NA | CASSQDSIGNYEQYF | TGCGCCAGCAGCCAAGATTCTATTGGAAACTACGAGCAGTACTTC
TRBJ2-3 | 14 | NA | TRBV20-1 | NA | CSAILRMATDTQYF | TGCAGTGCTATCCTGAGAATGGCCACAGATACGCAGTATTTT
TRBJ1-5 | 15 | NA | TRBV12-3/TRBV12-4 | few | CASKEGHVSNQPQHF | TGTGCCAGCAAGGAGGGGCACGTAAGCAATCAGCCCCAGCATTTT
TRBJ2-3 | 14 | TRBD2 | TRBV20-1 | NA | CSATLAGGRNTQYF | TGCAGTGCGACACTAGCGGGGGGGCGAAATACGCAGTATTTT
TRBJ2-1 | 11 | NA | TRBV5-5 | few | CASLDPWEQFF | TGTGCCAGCTTAGACCCCTGGGAGCAGTTCTTC
TRBJ2-1 | 16 | TRBD2 | TRBV6-2/TRBV6-3 | few | CASSYPSGSVDNEQFF | TGTGCCAGCAGTTACCCTAGCGGGAGCGTGGATAATGAGCAGTTCTTC
TRBJ2-5 | 16 | NA | TRBV4-1 | NA | CASSQVFSQSIETQYF | TGCGCCAGCAGCCAAGTATTCAGCCAGAGCATAGAGACCCAGTACTTC
TRBJ2-2 | 15 | NA | TRBV4-2 | few | CASSQEPRGTGELFF | TGTGCCAGCAGCCAAGAGCCCAGGGGTACCGGGGAGCTGTTTTTT
TRBJ2-3 | 17 | NA | TRBV27 | NA | CASSLSFLAASTDTQYF | TGTGCCAGCAGTTTATCCTTCTTAGCGGCTAGCACAGATACGCAGTATTTT
TRBJ2-2 | 13 | NA | TRBV25-1 | few | CASSRQVTGELFF | TGTGCCAGCAGTCGGCAGGTGACCGGGGAGCTGTTTTTT
TRBJ2-5 | 15 | TRBD2 | TRBV7-9 | NA | CASSLVLAAQETQYF | TGTGCCAGCAGCTTAGTTCTAGCGGCCCAAGAGACCCAGTACTTC
TRBJ2-3 | 15 | NA | TRBV5-5 | many | CASSQITGFTDTQYF | TGTGCCAGCAGCCAAATCACAGGTTTTACAGATACGCAGTATTTT
TRBJ1-2 | 15 | TRBD1 | TRBV18 | few | CASSPRDSNNYGYTF | TGTGCCAGCTCACCCCGGGACAGCAATAACTATGGCTACACCTTC